The 18 T cell receptor beta chains below come from one sample, sequenced in a study of CD8 T cells in ankylosing spondylitis. TCRdb recomputed calls from the 5' RACE reads with MiXCR, one row per CDR3 protein. The sample records about 320,000 distinct CDR3 sequences, under 14% being singletons. The sequenced material came from blood, either unsorted or a sorted T cell fraction (not recorded which). These receptors came from a female donor with ankylosing spondylitis or in good health (not recorded which).

As regards this clonotype: Since the CDR3 does not end with the conserved phenylalanine or tryptophan, this likely comes from a read error. The chain has TRBV19 and TRBJ2-1; 9 nucleotides agree with TRBD1. The V gene end was trimmed by 8 bases and the J gene end by 8 bases; junction bases not matched to a gene: 10. Germline lookup yields CDR1 LNHDA and CDR2 SQIVND (reference sequence). The CDR3 covers 14 residues. CDR3 sequence (DNA): TGTGCCAGTCGACAGGGGGACGAGATCGATGAGCAGTTCATC. Its translation: CASRQGDEIDEQFI.

This clonotype was picked up many times. This sequence joins TRBV4-1 and TRBJ2-5, with D hard to call. This CDR3 is built from 18 residues. CDR1 is MGHRA, CDR2 YSYEKL, per germline. Trimming took 2 bases from V and 0 from J, leaving 19 bases between them. In DNA form, the CDR3 reads TGCGCCAGCAGCCAACTCCGAGACGTGTGGGATTACCAAGAGACCCAGTACTTC. Translation: CASSQLRDVWDYQETQYF.

Comments on this clonotype: A read error may explain this, as a much larger clone is one base away. The chain couples TRBV10-2 to TRBJ2-1; 8 nucleotides agree with TRBD2. The CDR3 sequence is 15 residues long. V was pared by 6 bases and J by 6 bases, with 10 bases of the junction left unmatched. Germline V gene lookup returns CDR1 WSHSY and CDR2 SAAADI. The DNA for the CDR3 is TGCGCCAGCAGAAATAACGGGAGGGGGAGCAATGAGCAGTTCTTC. Amino acid sequence: CASRNNGRGSNEQFF.

This clonotype was found many times. CDR3: CASSYSSRNQPQHF. Written as DNA, the CDR3 is TGTGCCAGCAGTTACTCATCCCGCAATCAGCCCCAGCATTTT. The gene calls are TRBV6-5 and TRBJ1-5; D is unresolved. CDR1 is MNHEY, CDR2 SVGAGI, per germline. The V gene lost 0 bases and the J gene lost 2 bases, with 5 bases spanning the gap. The CDR3 runs to 14 residues.

The J gene is TRBJ1-2, the V gene TRBV4-1; 8 nucleotides line up with TRBD1. This CDR3 region has 14 residues. The V segment lost 3 bases and the J segment 2 bases; nucleotides outside the gene matches: 2. The V gene's germline CDR1 is MGHRA and CDR2 YSYEKL. The CDR3 DNA reads as TGCGCCAGCAGCCAGGACAGGGCGAACTATGGCTACACCTTC. Translated, it gives CASSQDRANYGYTF.

This clonotype has ten or more counts. The chain combines TRBV4-3 with TRBJ1-1; D may be TRBD1 (6 bases). V gave up 5 bases and J gave up 1 base, with 11 bases separating them. The CDR3 is 14 amino acids. CDR1 is LGHNA and CDR2 is YSLEER in the germline V gene. CDR3 sequence: CASSNRAGNTEAFF. In DNA form, the CDR3 reads TGCGCCAGCAGCAACAGGGCGGGGAACACTGAAGCTTTCTTT.

This clonotype was detected ten times or more. The CDR3 protein is CASSRDSFRGYTF. DNA of the CDR3: TGCGCCAGCAGCAGGGACTCTTTCAGGGGCTACACCTTC. The chain is built from TRBV5-1 and TRBJ1-2, with D possibly being TRBD1 (5 bases). CDR3 length: 13 residues. V lost 4 bases, J lost 8 bases, and 15 bases lay in between. From germline, CDR1 is SGHRS and CDR2 YFSETQ.

This clonotype was seen a handful of times. The V call is TRBV20-1, the J call TRBJ1-1; D is ambiguous. Germline V lookup: CDR1 DFQATT, CDR2 SNEGSKA (reference sequence). The CDR3 sequence is 13 residues long. Trimming pared 5 bases from V and 0 bases from J, leaving 10 bases between. The CDR3 spells CSAPPSMNTEAFF. The CDR3 DNA reads TGCAGTGCTCCACCGTCGATGAACACTGAAGCTTTCTTT.

This clonotype was counted ten times or more. The gene calls are TRBV5-1 and TRBJ1-1; TRBD1 is a possible D gene (5 bases). Germline CDR1 and CDR2: SGHRS and YFSETQ. The V end was cut by 3 bases, the J end by 0 bases, with 6 bases between. The CDR3 runs 13 residues. CDR3 DNA: TGCGCCAGCAGCTCGGGGGTGAACACTGAAGCTTTCTTT. Translated, it gives CASSSGVNTEAFF.

The sample holds one count of this clonotype. A much larger clone lies a single base off, so this may be a read error. The conserved phenylalanine or tryptophan normally closing the CDR3 is absent here, so this likely arose from a read error. V is TRBV20-1 and J is TRBJ2-3, with D possibly called TRBD1 or TRBD2 (5 bases each). V was shortened by 4 bases and J by 1 base, with 18 bases between the two germline ends. The CDR3 has 16 residues. The germline V gene has CDR1 DFQATT and CDR2 SNEGSKA (reference sequence). For the CDR3, the DNA is TGCAGTGCTATCCCCTCGGGGCGGTTGGGCACAGATACGCAGTATCTT. As protein: CSAIPSGRLGTDTQYL.

This clonotype was found many times. The chain uses TRBV28 and TRBJ1-1; the D is unclear. The CDR3 runs 13 residues. Trimming removed 7 bases at V and 1 base at J, with 10 bases between. Germline CDR1 and CDR2: MDHEN and SYDVKM. CDR3 sequence reads: CASTISRNTEAFF. The DNA for the CDR3 is TGTGCCAGCACAATCAGCAGGAACACTGAAGCTTTCTTT.

This clonotype was found a few times. This sequence joins TRBV20-1 and TRBJ2-2, with TRBD2 matching over 9 bases. V lost 3 bases to trimming and J lost 5 bases; unmatched junction nucleotides: 4. CDR3 size: 14 residues. Germline V gene lookup returns CDR1 DFQATT and CDR2 SNEGSKA (reference sequence). The CDR3 nucleotides read TGCAGTGCTAGCAGGCTAGCGGGAACCGGGGAGCTGTTTTTT. It translates to CSASRLAGTGELFF.

This clonotype was counted ten times or more. CDR3: CASSFGLAGLPSYEQYF. DNA of the CDR3: TGTGCCAGCAGCTTCGGACTAGCGGGGCTCCCCTCCTACGAGCAGTACTTC. The chain joins TRBV7-2 to TRBJ2-7, with 12 bases that match TRBD2. This CDR3 is built from 17 residues. Losses at the gene ends were 3 bases for V and 0 bases for J; bases not matched to a gene: 6. The germline CDR1 and CDR2 sequences are SGHTA and FQGNSA. Filled out from reference TRBV7-2 and TRBJ2-7, the complete variable domain reads GAGVSQSPSNKVTEKGKDVELRCDPISGHTALYWYRQSLGQGLEFLIYFQGNSAPDKSGLPSDRFSAERTGGSVSTLTIQRTQQEDSAVYLCASSFGLAGLPSYEQYFGPGTRLTVT.

The CDR3 reads CASSQEASGRGNTQYF. The CDR3, as DNA: TGCGCCAGCAGCCAAGAAGCTAGCGGGAGAGGTAATACGCAGTATTTT. The chain combines TRBV4-3 with TRBJ2-3; 10 nucleotides match TRBD2. This CDR3 comprises 16 residues. CDR1 is LGHNA and CDR2 is YSLEER in the germline V gene. V trimming: 0 bases; J trimming: 7 bases; junction bases outside the gene matches: 7.

Ten or more counts support this clonotype. This chain uses TRBV7-9 with TRBJ2-2; 9 bases are a match to TRBD1. Trimming at V came to 5 bases and at J to 6 bases, leaving 10 bases not matched to a gene. The CDR3 sequence is 16 residues long. Looked up from germline, CDR1 is SEHNR and CDR2 is FQNEAQ (reference sequence). The CDR3 loop is CASSRTGTGMSGELFF. The CDR3, as DNA: TGTGCCAGCAGCCGTACCGGGACAGGGATGTCCGGGGAGCTGTTTTTT.

This clonotype was recorded at least ten times. This sequence joins TRBV11-2 and TRBJ2-5, with D maybe TRBD1 (5 bases). Trimming took off 6 bases at V and 4 bases at J, with 18 bases between the two ends. Germline V CDR1 and CDR2: SGHAT, FQNNGV. This CDR3 contains 15 residues. This CDR3 reads CASSLDWGQGETQYF. The CDR3 nucleotides are TGTGCCAGCAGTCTAGACTGGGGTCAGGGAGAGACCCAGTACTTC.

About this clonotype itself: An end of the junction does not agree with germline; a read error may underlie this. V usage is TRBV5-1 and J usage is TRBJ1-1; D gene unclear. Germline CDR1 is SGHRS and CDR2 is YFSETQ. The CDR3 runs to 13 residues. CDR3 sequence (DNA): TGCGCCAGCATCTTGGGATTGAACACTGAAGCTTTCTTT. As protein: CASILGLNTEAFF.

This clonotype was counted at least ten times. The chain has TRBV12-3 or TRBV12-4 and TRBJ2-3, with 7 nucleotides matching TRBD1. CDR3 size: 15 residues. V lost 1 base to trimming and J lost 4 bases; unmatched junction nucleotides: 5. The CDR3, as DNA: TGTGCCAGCAGTTTAGACAGGGGTGGAGCAGATACGCAGTATTTT. This sequence encodes CASSLDRGGADTQYF.